Listed here is a single T cell receptor beta chain. Its antigen specificity is not known. Nothing much larger sits one base from this clone, and base qualities are not available. Based on the germline V gene, the CDR1 and CDR2 sequences are SGHRS and YFSETQ. The CDR3 contains 16 residues, cysteine and phenylalanine counted. Of all the DNA, just the CDR3 is kept, 48 bases in frame from base 1. V is trimmed back by 0 bases and J by 2 bases, and the junction contains 4 bases that no gene match accounts for. To synthesize cDNA, template-switch 5'RACE was performed with a primer carrying a 10-nucleotide random unique molecular identifier so that each TCR transcript was tagged. Every sequencing run yielded over 170 million TCR-beta sequences covering 15-18 subjects. The RNeasy kit was used for extraction of total RNA. The KAPA Real-time Library Amplification kit was used to amplify TCR-beta VDJ regions with primers targeting the TCR constant region and the 5'RACE anchor. Sample indexes and Illumina adaptors were added in a first PCR, and a second PCR then increased library yield. After Ampure bead purification, the TCR product of roughly 650 bp was size-selected on a 2% E-gel SizeSelection system. Before pooling, library quality was checked on a Bioanalyzer, concentration was measured with Qubit, and libraries were quantified with the Kapa Library Quantification kit. An Illumina HiSeq 2500 was used to sequence the libraries paired-end at 2 x 150 bp. To increase sequence diversity, roughly 24-30% phiX was spiked into each library pool. As for the authors' bioinformatics: Quality-filtered reads were processed with the UMI-based MiGEC pipeline, which removed over 75% of raw TCR sequences during error correction. VDJ genes were aligned to IMGT germline references, and clonotypes were defined by unique CDR3 amino acid sequence plus V-J genes. Clonal expansion, Shannon diversity, and CDR3 relatedness (CalcPairwiseDistances, ClusterSamples) were evaluated with VDJtools, and phylogenetic trees were built with CLCbio workbench. Expanded clones were defined as having at least 8 unique UMIs, based on coefficient-of-variation modelling across technical triplicates. TCRdb itself trimmed the public reads at Q25 with fastp, ran MiXCR and retained productive beta chains. Rows are combined by CDR3 protein, so each entry shows the most common genes and DNA. TCRdb, not the authors, supplied the V and J calls. In all, the sample holds tens of thousands of distinct CDR3 sequences, and roughly 4% of those were seen once. Around 5% of the sample is taken by the ten largest.

These data belong to a study of neurological immune-mediated disorders (dated by TCRdb to between 2018 and 2021). About the study as a whole: Among the roughly 34 multiple sclerosis patients, relapsing-remitting MS was present in roughly 30 and secondary progressive MS was present in 3. Peripheral blood TCR-beta repertoires from patients with HTLV-I-associated myelopathy (HAM/TSP), patients with multiple sclerosis, and healthy controls were compared in the study using UMI-based sequencing. The 95 to 120 TCR-beta libraries covered PBMC samples along with longitudinal samples, technical triplicates, and paired sorted CD4+ and CD8+ T-cell subsets. The cohort was made up of about 66 subjects, consisting of roughly 14 HAM/TSP patients, around 35 multiple sclerosis patients and 20 healthy controls. Study-wide findings and limitations: Phylogenetic analysis grouped repertoires from 18 of 34 MS patients into a cluster of related CDR3 sequences, suggesting a possible repertoire-level signature. The MS cluster showed no association with clinical or MRI features, and the authors stated that larger cohorts are needed. Across subjects, expanded clones never shared an identical CDR3 amino acid sequence, which suggests that the TCR-beta repertoires in every group were private. TCR clonal expansion was greatest in HAM/TSP patients and smallest in MS patients, who ranked below even healthy controls.

Libraries from unsorted PBMCs were made from 2 million PBMCs kept in RNAlater at -80 degrees C until RNA extraction. Multiple sclerosis patients were enrolled in a US clinical protocol under which disease progression was evaluated by magnetic resonance imaging. Peripheral blood underwent Ficoll-Hypaque density gradient centrifugation to isolate PBMCs, which were then cryopreserved in liquid nitrogen. The specimen was PBMCs. This clonotype originated in an older woman with multiple sclerosis. This chain joins TRBV5-1 to TRBJ2-1; 8 central nucleotides agree with TRBD2. The DNA reads as follows: TGCGCCAGCAGCTTGGCTGTAGCGGGGACCTACAATGAGCAGTTCTTC. This sequence encodes CASSLAVAGTYNEQFF.